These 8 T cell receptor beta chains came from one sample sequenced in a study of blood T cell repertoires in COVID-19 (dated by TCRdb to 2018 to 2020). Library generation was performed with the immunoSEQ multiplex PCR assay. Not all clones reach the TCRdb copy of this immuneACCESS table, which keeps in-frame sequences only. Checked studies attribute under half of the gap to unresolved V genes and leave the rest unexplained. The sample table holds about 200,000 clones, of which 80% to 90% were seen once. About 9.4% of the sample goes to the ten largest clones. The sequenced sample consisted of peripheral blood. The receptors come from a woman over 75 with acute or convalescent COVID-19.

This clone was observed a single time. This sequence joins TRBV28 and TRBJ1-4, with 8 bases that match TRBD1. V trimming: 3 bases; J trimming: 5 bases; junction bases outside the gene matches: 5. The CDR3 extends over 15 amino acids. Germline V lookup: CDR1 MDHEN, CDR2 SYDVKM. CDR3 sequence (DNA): TGTGCCAGCAGTTTTTCAACAGGGGGAAATGAAAAACTGTTTTTT. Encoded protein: CASSFSTGGNEKLFF.

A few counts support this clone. The CDR3 nucleotides are TGTGCCAGCTCACTCTCCGCTCGGTCAGATACGCAGTATTTT. Its protein product is CASSLSARSDTQYF. The chain employs TRBV18 and TRBJ2-3; no clear D. This CDR3 is built from 14 residues. V lost 4 bases to trimming and J lost 4 bases, with 12 bases between them. The germline V gene has CDR1 KGHSH and CDR2 LQKENI.

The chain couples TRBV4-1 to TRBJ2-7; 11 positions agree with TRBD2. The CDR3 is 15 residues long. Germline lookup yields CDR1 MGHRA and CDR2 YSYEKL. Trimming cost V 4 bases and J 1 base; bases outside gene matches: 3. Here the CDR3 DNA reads TGCGCCAGCAGCCGTTTAGCGGGAGGGTCCTACGAGCAGTACTTC. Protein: CASSRLAGGSYEQYF.

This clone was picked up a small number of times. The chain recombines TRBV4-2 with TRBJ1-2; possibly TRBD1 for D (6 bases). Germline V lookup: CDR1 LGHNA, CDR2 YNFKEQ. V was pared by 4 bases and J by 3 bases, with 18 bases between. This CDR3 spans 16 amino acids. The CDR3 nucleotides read TGTGCCAGCAGCCTTCCTAGGGGGTCACCAGACTATGGCTACACCTTC. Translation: CASSLPRGSPDYGYTF.

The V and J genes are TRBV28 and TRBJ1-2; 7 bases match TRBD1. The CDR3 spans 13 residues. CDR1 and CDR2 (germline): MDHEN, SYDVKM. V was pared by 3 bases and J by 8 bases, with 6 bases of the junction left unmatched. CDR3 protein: CASSLGQTAGYTF. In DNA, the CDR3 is TGTGCCAGCAGTTTGGGACAGACAGCAGGCTACACCTTC.

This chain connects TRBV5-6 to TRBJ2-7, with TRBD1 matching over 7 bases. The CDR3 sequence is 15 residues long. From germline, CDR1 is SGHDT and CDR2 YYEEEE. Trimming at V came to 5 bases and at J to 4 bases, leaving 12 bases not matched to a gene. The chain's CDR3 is CASSHSGTVRYEQYF. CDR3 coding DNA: TGTGCCAGCAGTCATTCCGGGACAGTAAGATACGAGCAGTACTTC.

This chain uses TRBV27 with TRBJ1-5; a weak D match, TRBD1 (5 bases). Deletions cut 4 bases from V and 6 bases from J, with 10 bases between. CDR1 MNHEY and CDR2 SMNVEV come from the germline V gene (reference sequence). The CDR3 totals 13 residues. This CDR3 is CASSSLQGQPQHF. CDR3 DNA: TGTGCCAGCAGTTCCCTCCAGGGTCAGCCCCAGCATTTT.

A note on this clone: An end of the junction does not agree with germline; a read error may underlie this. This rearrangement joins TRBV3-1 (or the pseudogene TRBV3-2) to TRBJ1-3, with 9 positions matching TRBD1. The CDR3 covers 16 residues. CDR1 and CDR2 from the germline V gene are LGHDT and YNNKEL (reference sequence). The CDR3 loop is CASSYLRGQGGTTIYF. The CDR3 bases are TGTGCCAGCAGCTATCTCCGGGGACAGGGTGGAACCACCATATATTTT.